The present T cell receptor beta chain was sequenced within a study of siplizumab effects on memory and regulatory T cells. General study findings and limits: Suppression by proliferating Tregs derived from siplizumab cultures was not verified.

Profiled with immunoSEQ multiplex PCR; TCRdb holds only in-frame clones, not every one. The sample carries approximately 94,000 clones, less than 95% recorded once. V was trimmed by 5 bases and J by 6 bases, leaving 14 bases between them. The germline V gene encodes CDR1 SEHNR and CDR2 FQNEAQ (reference sequence). The CDR3 extends over 14 amino acids. Comment on this clone: Its antigen is not identified.

This chain joins TRBV7-9 and TRBJ1-5; no firm D call. Material: non-Treg CD4+ T cells sorted from blood. This clonotype was obtained from a human donor in good health. The CDR3 sequence is CASSGLEGGQPQHF. CDR3 bases: TGTGCCAGCAGCGGCCTAGAGGGCGGTCAGCCCCAGCATTTT.